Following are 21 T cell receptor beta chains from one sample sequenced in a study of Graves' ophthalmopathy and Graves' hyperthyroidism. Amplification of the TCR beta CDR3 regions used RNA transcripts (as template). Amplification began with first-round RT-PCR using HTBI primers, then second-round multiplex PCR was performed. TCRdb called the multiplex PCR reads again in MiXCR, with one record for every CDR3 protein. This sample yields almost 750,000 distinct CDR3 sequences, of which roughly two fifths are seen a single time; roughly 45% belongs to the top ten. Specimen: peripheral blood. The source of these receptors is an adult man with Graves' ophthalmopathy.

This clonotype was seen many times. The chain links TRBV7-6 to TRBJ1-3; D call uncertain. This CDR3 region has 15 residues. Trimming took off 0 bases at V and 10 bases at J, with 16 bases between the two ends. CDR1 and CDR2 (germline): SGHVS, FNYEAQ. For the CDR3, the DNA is TGTGCCAGCAGCTTAGCGGGTCCCGGACGAAGGACCATATATTTT. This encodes CASSLAGPGRRTIYF.

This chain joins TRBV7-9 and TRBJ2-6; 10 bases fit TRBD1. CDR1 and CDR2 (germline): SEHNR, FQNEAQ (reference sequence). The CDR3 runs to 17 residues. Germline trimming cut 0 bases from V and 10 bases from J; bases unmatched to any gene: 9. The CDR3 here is CASSLAGTGEEANVLTF. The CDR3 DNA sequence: TGTGCCAGCAGCTTAGCCGGGACAGGGGAGGAGGCTAACGTCCTGACTTTC.

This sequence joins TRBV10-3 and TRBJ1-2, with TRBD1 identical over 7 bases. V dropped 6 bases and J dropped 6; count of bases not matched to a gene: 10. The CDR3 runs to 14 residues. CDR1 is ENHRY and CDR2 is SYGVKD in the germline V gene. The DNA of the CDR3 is TGTGCCATCAGCAGCTGGTCAGGGGGGGATGGCTACACCTTC. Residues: CAISSWSGGDGYTF.

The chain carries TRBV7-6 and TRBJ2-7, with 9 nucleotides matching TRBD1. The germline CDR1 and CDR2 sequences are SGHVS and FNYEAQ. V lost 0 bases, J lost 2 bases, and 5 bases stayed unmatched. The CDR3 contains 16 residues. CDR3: CASSLALGQGPYEQYF. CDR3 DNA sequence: TGTGCCAGCAGCTTAGCGTTGGGACAGGGCCCCTACGAGCAGTACTTC.

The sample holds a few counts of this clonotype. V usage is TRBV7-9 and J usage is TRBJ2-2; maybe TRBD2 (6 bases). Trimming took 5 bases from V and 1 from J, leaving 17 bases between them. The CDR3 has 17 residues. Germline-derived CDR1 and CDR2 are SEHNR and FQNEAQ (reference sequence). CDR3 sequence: CASSLNTGTENTGELFF. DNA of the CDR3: TGTGCCAGCAGCCTAAACACCGGGACTGAGAACACCGGGGAGCTGTTTTTT. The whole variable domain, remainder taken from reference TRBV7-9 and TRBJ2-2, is DTGVSQNPRHKITKRGQNVTFRCDPISEHNRLYWYRQTLGQGPEFLTYFQNEAQLEKSRLLSDRFSAERPKGSFSTLEIQRTEQGDSAMYLCASSLNTGTENTGELFFGEGSRLTVL.

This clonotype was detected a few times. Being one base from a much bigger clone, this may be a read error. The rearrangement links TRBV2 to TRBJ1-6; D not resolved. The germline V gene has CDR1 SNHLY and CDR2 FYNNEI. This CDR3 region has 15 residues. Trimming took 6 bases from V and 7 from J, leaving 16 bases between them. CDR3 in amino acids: CASSSPVSNNSPLHF. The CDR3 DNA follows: TGTGCCAGCAGCAGCCCAGTCAGCAACAATTCACCCCTCCACTTT.

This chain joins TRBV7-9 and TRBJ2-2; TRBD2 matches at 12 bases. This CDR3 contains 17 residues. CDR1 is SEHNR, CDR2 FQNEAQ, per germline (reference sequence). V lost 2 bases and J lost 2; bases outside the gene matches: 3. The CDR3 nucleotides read TGTGCCAGCAGCTTAACTAGCGGGGGGTTCAACACCGGGGAGCTGTTTTTT. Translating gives CASSLTSGGFNTGELFF.

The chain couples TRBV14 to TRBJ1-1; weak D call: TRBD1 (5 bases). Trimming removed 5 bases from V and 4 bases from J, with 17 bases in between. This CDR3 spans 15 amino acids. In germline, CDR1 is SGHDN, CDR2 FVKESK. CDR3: CASSDLWRGVTEAFF. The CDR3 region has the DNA TGTGCCAGCAGCGACCTTTGGCGGGGGGTCACTGAAGCTTTCTTT.

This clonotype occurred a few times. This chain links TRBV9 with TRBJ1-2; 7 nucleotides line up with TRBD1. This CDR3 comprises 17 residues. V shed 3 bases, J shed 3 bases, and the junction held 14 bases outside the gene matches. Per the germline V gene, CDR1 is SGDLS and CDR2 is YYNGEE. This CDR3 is CASSGVVPDRVDYGYTF. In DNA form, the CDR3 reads TGTGCCAGCAGCGGAGTGGTCCCCGACAGGGTGGACTATGGCTACACCTTC.

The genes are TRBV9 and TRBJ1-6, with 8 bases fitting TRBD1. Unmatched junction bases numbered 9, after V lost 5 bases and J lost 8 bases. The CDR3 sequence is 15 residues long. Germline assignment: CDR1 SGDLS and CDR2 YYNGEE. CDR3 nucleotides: TGTGCCAGCAGTCTTTCAGGGGGCCTGGATTCACCCCTCCACTTT. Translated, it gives CASSLSGGLDSPLHF.

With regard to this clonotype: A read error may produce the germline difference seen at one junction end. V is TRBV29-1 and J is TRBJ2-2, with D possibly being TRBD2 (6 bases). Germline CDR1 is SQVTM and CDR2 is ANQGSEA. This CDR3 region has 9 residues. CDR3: CSVTGGLFF. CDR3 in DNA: TGCAGCGTAACCGGGGGGCTGTTTTTT.

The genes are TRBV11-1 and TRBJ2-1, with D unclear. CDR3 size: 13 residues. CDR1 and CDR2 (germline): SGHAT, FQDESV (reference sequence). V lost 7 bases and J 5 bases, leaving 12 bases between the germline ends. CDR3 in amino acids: CASKSRPDNEQFF. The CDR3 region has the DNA TGTGCCAGCAAGTCCAGGCCCGACAATGAGCAGTTCTTC.

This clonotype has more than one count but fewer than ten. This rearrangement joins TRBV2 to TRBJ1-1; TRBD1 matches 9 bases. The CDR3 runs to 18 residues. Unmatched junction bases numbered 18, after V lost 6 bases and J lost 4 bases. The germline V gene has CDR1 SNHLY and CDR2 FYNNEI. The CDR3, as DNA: TGTGCCAGCAGCGGAAATCGGGACAGGGACCAATGGACCACTGAAGCTTTCTTT. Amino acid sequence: CASSGNRDRDQWTTEAFF.

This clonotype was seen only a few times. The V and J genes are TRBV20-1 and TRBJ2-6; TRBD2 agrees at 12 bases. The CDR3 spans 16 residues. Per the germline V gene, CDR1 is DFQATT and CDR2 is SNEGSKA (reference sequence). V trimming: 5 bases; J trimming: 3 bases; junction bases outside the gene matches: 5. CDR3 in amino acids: CSADTSGGFGANVLTF. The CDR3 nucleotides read TGCAGTGCTGATACTAGCGGGGGGTTTGGGGCCAACGTCCTGACTTTC.

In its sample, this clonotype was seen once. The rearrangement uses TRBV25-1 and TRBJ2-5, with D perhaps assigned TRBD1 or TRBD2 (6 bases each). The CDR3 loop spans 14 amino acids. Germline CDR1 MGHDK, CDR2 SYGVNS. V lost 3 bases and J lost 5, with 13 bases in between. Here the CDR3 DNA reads TGTGCCAGCAGTGACGGGGGCAGGGACGAGACCCAGTACTTC. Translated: CASSDGGRDETQYF.

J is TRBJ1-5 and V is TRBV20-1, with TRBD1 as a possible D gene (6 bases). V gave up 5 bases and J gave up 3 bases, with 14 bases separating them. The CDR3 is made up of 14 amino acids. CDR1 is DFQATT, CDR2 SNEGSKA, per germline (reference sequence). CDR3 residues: CSAARGQDNQPQHF. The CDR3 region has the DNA TGCAGTGCTGCCCGGGGACAAGACAATCAGCCCCAGCATTTT.

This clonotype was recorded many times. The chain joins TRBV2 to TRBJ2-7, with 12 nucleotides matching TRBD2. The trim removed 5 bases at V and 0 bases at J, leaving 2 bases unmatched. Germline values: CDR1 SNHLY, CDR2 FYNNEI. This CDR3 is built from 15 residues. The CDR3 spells CASSSTSGSSYEQYF. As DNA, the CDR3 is TGTGCCAGCAGTTCGACTAGCGGGAGCTCCTACGAGCAGTACTTC.

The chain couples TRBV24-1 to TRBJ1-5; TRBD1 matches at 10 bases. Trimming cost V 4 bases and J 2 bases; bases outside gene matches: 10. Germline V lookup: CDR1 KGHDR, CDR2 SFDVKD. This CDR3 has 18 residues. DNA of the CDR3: TGTGCCACCAGTGACCCAGGGACAGGGGAACTTGGCAATCAGCCCCAGCATTTT. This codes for CATSDPGTGELGNQPQHF.

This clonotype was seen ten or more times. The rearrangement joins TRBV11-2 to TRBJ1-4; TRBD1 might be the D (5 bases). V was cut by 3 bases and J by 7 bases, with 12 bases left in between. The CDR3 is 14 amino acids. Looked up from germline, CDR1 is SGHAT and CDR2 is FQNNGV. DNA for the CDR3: TGTGCCAGCAGCTTGAGGGGAAAGGGTGAAAAACTGTTTTTT. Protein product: CASSLRGKGEKLFF.

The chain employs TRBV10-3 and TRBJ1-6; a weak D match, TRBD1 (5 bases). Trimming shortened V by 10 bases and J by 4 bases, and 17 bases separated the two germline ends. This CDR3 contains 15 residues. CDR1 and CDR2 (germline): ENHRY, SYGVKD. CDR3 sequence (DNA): TGTGCCAGCAGCCGACAGTGGCTATATAATTCACCCCTCCACTTT. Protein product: CASSRQWLYNSPLHF.

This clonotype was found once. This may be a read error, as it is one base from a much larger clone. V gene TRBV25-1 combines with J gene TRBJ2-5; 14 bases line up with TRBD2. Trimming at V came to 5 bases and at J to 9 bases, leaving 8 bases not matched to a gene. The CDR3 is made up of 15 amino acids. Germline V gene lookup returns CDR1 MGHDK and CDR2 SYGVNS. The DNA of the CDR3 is TGTGCCAGCAGTCGACTAGCGGGGGGGGGGGAGGCCCAGTACTTC. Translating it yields CASSRLAGGGEAQYF.